This TCR beta chain stems from a study of cytomegalovirus exposure and HLA in healthy donors. In the study overall: Most donors, just over 80% of approximately 400 genotyped, fell in the Caucasian-associated ancestry cluster. Findings and limits, study-wide: In a later analysis, a genetic analysis reported fewer productive-TCR N-insertions in an Asian-associated ancestry cluster than the cohort average. Later on, an analysis showed TCR association rates differing by HLA locus, with DRB1 the most and HLA-C the fewest. The study found most TCR sequences rare, yet found some public TCRs in many donors.

60 Vbeta and 13 Jbeta primers were used in PCR. Here immunoSEQ multiplex PCR was the method, and the copy in TCRdb shows in-frame clones only, minus some. The data contain some 190,000 clones, 80% of them singletons. Concerning this clone: The antigen remains undetermined.

Sequencing was done on a sample of PBMCs. This sequence was found in a woman aged 25 to 45 in good health and CMV-seronegative.

The CDR3 region is CASSEATGGNSPLHF. DNA of the CDR3: TGTGCCAGCAGTGAAGCGACAGGGGGGAATTCACCCCTCCACTTT. The genes are TRBV6-1 and TRBJ1-6; 9 bases line up with TRBD1. The CDR3 is 15 amino acids. With V trimmed by 0 bases and J by 7 bases, 1 base remained unmatched. Germline V lookup: CDR1 MNHNS, CDR2 SASEGT.